This entry lists 26 T cell receptor beta chains sequenced from one sample in a study of blood T cell repertoires in COVID-19. Sequencing was performed with immunoSEQ multiplex PCR; in TCRdb, only in-frame clones are kept and a portion is missing. Among 220,000 or so clones listed, approximately 92% were seen once. Sequencing was carried out using PBMCs or T cells enriched from blood (not recorded which). Source of these receptors: a woman aged 18 to 35 in a cohort exposed to, infected with or recovered from COVID-19 (not recorded which).

The gene calls are TRBV7-8 and TRBJ2-2; D is possibly TRBD1 (5 bases). CDR1 and CDR2 (germline): SGHVS, FQNEAQ. The CDR3 runs 16 residues. The V end was cut by 5 bases, the J end by 4 bases, with 17 bases between. CDR3: CASSDSSPRVTGELFF. The CDR3 bases are TGTGCCAGCAGCGACAGTTCTCCAAGGGTCACCGGGGAGCTGTTTTTT. The full variable domain, completed using reference TRBV7-8 and TRBJ2-2, is GAGVSQSPRYKVAKRGQDVALRCDPISGHVSLFWYQQALGQGPEFLTYFQNEAQLDKSGLPSDRFFAERPEGSVSTLKIQRTQQEDSAVYLCASSDSSPRVTGELFFGEGSRLTVL.

Details on this clone: At one boundary the junction diverges from the germline segment, which might be a read error. The chain joins TRBV7-7 to TRBJ2-3; the match to TRBD2 covers 11 bases. The CDR3 totals 15 residues. The germline V gene encodes CDR1 SSHAT and CDR2 FNYEAQ (reference sequence). CDR3 sequence reads: CASSPLAGVEGTQYF. The DNA for the CDR3 is TGTGCTAGCAGCCCACTAGCGGGAGTGGAGGGTACGCAGTATTTT.

The chain has TRBV5-1 and TRBJ1-4, with TRBD1 matching over 9 bases. Germline CDR1 reads SGHRS; CDR2 reads YFSETQ. The J segment lost 5 bases and the V segment lost 4 bases, leaving 3 bases of the junction unmatched. The CDR3 loop spans 14 amino acids. The DNA for the CDR3 is TGCGCCAGCAGCGACACAGGGGGCAATGAAAAACTGTTTTTT. It codes for CASSDTGGNEKLFF.

The CDR3 DNA sequence: TGTGCCAGCAGCTACCGACAGGGACCGAACACCGGGGAGCTGTTTTTT. Translated: CASSYRQGPNTGELFF. The chain combines TRBV7-3 with TRBJ2-2, with 7 bases aligning to TRBD1. V shed 4 bases and J 0 bases; nucleotides not matched to a gene: 5. CDR1 and CDR2 from the germline V gene are SGHTA and FQGTGA. The CDR3 extends over 16 amino acids.

J is TRBJ1-2 and V is TRBV19, with D maybe TRBD1 (6 bases). V shed 4 bases and J shed 3 bases, with 15 bases lying between them. Germline lookup yields CDR1 LNHDA and CDR2 SQIVND (reference sequence). The CDR3 contains 15 residues. The CDR3 region has the DNA TGTGCCAGTAGTACGCCCCAGGGGCGCGACTATGGCTACACCTTC. The encoded protein is CASSTPQGRDYGYTF.

V gene TRBV11-2 combines with J gene TRBJ1-2; 8 positions match TRBD1. The germline V gene encodes CDR1 SGHAT and CDR2 FQNNGV. CDR3 length equals 16 residues. V dropped 0 bases and J dropped 4; count of bases not matched to a gene: 7. The CDR3 here is CASSLDQGQDAYGYTF. The CDR3, as DNA: TGTGCCAGCAGCTTAGACCAGGGACAGGATGCCTATGGCTACACCTTC.

The chain employs TRBV19 and TRBJ2-7, with a possible D match to TRBD1 (6 bases). Per germline, CDR1 LNHDA and CDR2 SQIVND (reference sequence). Between the trimmed V and J ends, which lost 3 bases and 2 bases, there was a span of 11 bases. The CDR3 is 14 residues long. CDR3 sequence (DNA): TGTGCCAGTAGTATTTATGGACAGCCCTACGAGCAGTACTTC. Its protein product is CASSIYGQPYEQYF.

The rearrangement joins TRBV21-1 to TRBJ1-3. TRBV21-1 is a known pseudogene. The CDR3 extends over 17 amino acids. The CDR3 DNA is TGTGCCAGCAGCAACCTAGCTCCCGAGCCAGCTGGAAACACCATATATTTT. Protein product: CASSNLAPEPAGNTIYF.

The chain has TRBV11-3 and TRBJ1-1; 7 bases agree with TRBD1. CDR3 length: 14 amino acids. Trimming cost V 2 bases and J 3 bases; bases outside gene matches: 3. Germline assignment: CDR1 SGHNT and CDR2 YENEEA. The DNA of the CDR3 is TGTGCCAGCAGCTTATGGCAGGGGGACACTGAAGCTTTCTTT. Protein product: CASSLWQGDTEAFF.

The chain carries TRBV6-1 and TRBJ1-2; D possibly corresponds to TRBD1 (5 bases). V was trimmed by 5 bases and J by 6 bases, leaving 13 bases between them. The germline V gene encodes CDR1 MNHNS and CDR2 SASEGT. This CDR3 spans 13 amino acids. As DNA, the CDR3 is TGTGCCAGCAGTCCGCCCACAGGAGATGGCTACACCTTC. This encodes CASSPPTGDGYTF.

The chain recombines TRBV7-2 with TRBJ1-2; maybe TRBD1 (6 bases). This CDR3 has 13 residues. With 7 bases removed from V and 8 bases from J, the gap between germline ends came to 17 bases. Germline lookup yields CDR1 SGHTA and CDR2 FQGNSA. The CDR3 loop reads CASNPLDRRGYTF. The DNA for the CDR3 is TGTGCCAGCAACCCCCTGGACAGACGGGGCTACACCTTC. The entire variable domain, with the rest obtained from reference TRBV7-2 and TRBJ1-2, is as follows: GAGVSQSPSNKVTEKGKDVELRCDPISGHTALYWYRQSLGQGLEFLIYFQGNSAPDKSGLPSDRFSAERTGGSVSTLTIQRTQQEDSAVYLCASNPLDRRGYTFGSGTRLTVV.

The chain joins TRBV6-5 to TRBJ1-1; D unresolved. This CDR3 contains 14 residues. V was cut by 6 bases and J by 3 bases, with 14 bases left in between. Germline values: CDR1 MNHEY, CDR2 SVGAGI. DNA for the CDR3: TGTGCCAGCAGCTCCAATCTCGGGGACACTGAAGCTTTCTTT. Protein product: CASSSNLGDTEAFF.

This chain connects TRBV2 to TRBJ1-5, with TRBD1 as a possible D gene (5 bases). Trimming left V 5 bases short and J 1 base short, with 9 bases between. This CDR3 comprises 14 residues. Per germline, CDR1 SNHLY and CDR2 FYNNEI. CDR3 nucleotide sequence: TGTGCCAGCAGTCTCAGGGTCAGCAATCAGCCCCAGCATTTT. This codes for CASSLRVSNQPQHF.

The chain uses TRBV5-1 and TRBJ2-2; 8 bases line up with TRBD1. Trimming at V came to 5 bases and at J to 3 bases, leaving 9 bases not matched to a gene. Germline assignment: CDR1 SGHRS and CDR2 YFSETQ. The CDR3 runs 16 residues. The CDR3, as DNA: TGCGCCAGCAGTCCCGGACAGGGCAGGTACACCGGGGAGCTGTTTTTT. Translating gives CASSPGQGRYTGELFF.

This sequence joins TRBV2 and TRBJ2-1; D perhaps matches TRBD1 (6 bases). Germline CDR1 and CDR2: SNHLY and FYNNEI. Trimming removed 5 bases at V and 3 bases at J, with 11 bases between. This CDR3 is built from 14 residues. The CDR3 region is CASSMDRLYNEQFF. CDR3 nucleotide sequence: TGTGCCAGCAGTATGGACAGACTCTACAATGAGCAGTTCTTC.

This sequence joins TRBV5-8 and TRBJ1-5; maybe TRBD1 (5 bases). The CDR3 length is 13 residues. Trimming left V 4 bases short and J 5 bases short, with 10 bases between. In germline, CDR1 is SGHTS, CDR2 YDEGEE. As DNA, the CDR3 is TGTGCCAGCAGCGTCAGGGAATATCAGCCCCAGCATTTT. As protein: CASSVREYQPQHF.

DNA for the CDR3: TGCGCCAGCAGCCAAGATGCGGACAGCATCTCCTATGGCTACACCTTC. Amino acids: CASSQDADSISYGYTF. V gene TRBV4-1 combines with J gene TRBJ1-2; D is possibly TRBD1 (6 bases). CDR1 and CDR2 (germline): MGHRA, YSYEKL. V gave up 0 bases and J gave up 4 bases, with 15 bases separating them. The CDR3 contains 16 residues.

The rearrangement uses TRBV15 and TRBJ1-3; 7 bases align to TRBD1. This CDR3 has 16 residues. After removal of 0 bases from V and 2 bases from J, the junction contained 4 bases not matched to a gene. Germline CDR1 is LNHNV and CDR2 is YYDKDF (reference sequence). CDR3 coding DNA: TGTGCCACCAGCAGAGATCAGGGGGGTACTGGAAACACCATATATTTT. Its protein is CATSRDQGGTGNTIYF.

V usage is TRBV11-2 and J usage is TRBJ2-2, with TRBD2 matching over 10 bases. The germline gives CDR1 SGHAT, CDR2 FQNNGV. The CDR3 loop spans 15 amino acids. With V trimmed by 6 bases and J by 4 bases, 5 bases remained unmatched. The CDR3 nucleotides read TGTGCCAGCAGGCCTCTAGCGGGGGCCACCGGGGAGCTGTTTTTT. This translates into CASRPLAGATGELFF. Looking up the rest from reference TRBV11-2 and TRBJ2-2 gives the full variable domain: EAGVAQSPRYKIIEKRQSVAFWCNPISGHATLYWYQQILGQGPKLLIQFQNNGVVDDSQLPKDRFSAERLKGVDSTLKIQPAKLEDSAVYLCASRPLAGATGELFFGEGSRLTVL.

The rearrangement links TRBV7-3 to TRBJ2-5, with D maybe TRBD1 (5 bases). Germline values: CDR1 SGHTA, CDR2 FQGTGA. Trimming shortened V by 4 bases and J by 1 base, and 16 bases separated the two germline ends. The CDR3 runs to 16 residues. Written as DNA, the CDR3 is TGTGCCAGCAGCTCCCAGCCGACAGCCACCCAAGAGACCCAGTACTTC. Protein sequence: CASSSQPTATQETQYF.

The genes are TRBV19 and TRBJ2-3; 8 bases align to TRBD1. The junction had 8 bases not matched to a gene; V was cut back by 4 bases and J by 5 bases. The CDR3 is made up of 15 amino acids. CDR1 is LNHDA and CDR2 is SQIVND in the germline V gene (reference sequence). DNA for the CDR3: TGTGCCAGTAGTACCGTCTTAGACAGGGGAGATACGCAGTATTTT. Its protein product is CASSTVLDRGDTQYF.

The chain is built from TRBV2 and TRBJ1-6; tentative D call: TRBD1 (6 bases). The CDR3 sequence is 18 residues long. The V gene's germline CDR1 is SNHLY and CDR2 FYNNEI. The V gene lost 5 bases and the J gene lost 0 bases, with 17 bases spanning the gap. The chain's CDR3 is CASSSTRTASSYNSPLHF. CDR3 nucleotides: TGTGCCAGCAGTTCAACAAGGACAGCCAGCTCCTATAATTCACCCCTCCACTTT.

The V call is TRBV19, the J call TRBJ2-3, with a weak D call TRBD2 (6 bases). V dropped 3 bases and J dropped 5 bases, with 18 bases sitting between them. Germline CDR1 and CDR2: LNHDA and SQIVND (reference sequence). This CDR3 is built from 16 residues. DNA of the CDR3: TGTGCCAGTAGTATCGTAACGGGAGTAGTGGGAGATACGCAGTATTTT. Protein sequence: CASSIVTGVVGDTQYF.

A note on this clone: Other DNA sequences of this sample code for an identical CDR3. V usage is TRBV9 and J usage is TRBJ1-1; a possible D gene is TRBD1 (6 bases). The length of the CDR3 is 13 residues. V lost 3 bases and J lost 2, with 8 bases in between. Germline assignment: CDR1 SGDLS and CDR2 YYNGEE. The CDR3 DNA follows: TGTGCCAGCAGCGGGACAGTAAACACTGAAGCTTTCTTT. As protein: CASSGTVNTEAFF.

This chain joins TRBV7-9 and TRBJ1-4; 8 bases fit TRBD1. Germline CDR1 and CDR2: SEHNR and FQNEAQ (reference sequence). The CDR3 is 15 residues long. V lost 5 bases, J lost 6 bases, and 8 bases stayed unmatched. The CDR3 here is CASSPTGGTDEKLFF. CDR3 sequence (DNA): TGTGCCAGCAGCCCAACAGGGGGGACAGATGAAAAACTGTTTTTT.

The V and J genes are TRBV6-2 or TRBV6-3 and TRBJ2-7, with TRBD1 identical over 9 bases. The length of the CDR3 is 15 residues. V shed 6 bases and J 9 bases; nucleotides not matched to a gene: 15. Germline CDR1 reads MNHEY; CDR2 reads SVGEGT. The CDR3 DNA sequence: TGTGCCAGCAGCCCCCATGGGGACAGGGAGGCTGGGCAGTACTTC. It codes for CASSPHGDREAGQYF.